This T cell receptor beta chain was obtained from a study of T cell responses to AZD1222 COVID-19 vaccine. Overall study findings and caveats: Seropositive AZD1222 recipients at baseline numbered only five to seven. Reports indicate that nearly half of spike-specific TCRs are directed at unmutated variant regions.

The germline V gene has CDR1 SEHNR and CDR2 FQNEAQ (reference sequence). J gave up 3 bases and V 4 bases, and 9 bases lay outside the gene matches. The CDR3 is made up of 17 amino acids. TCRdb's copy holds only in-frame clones and misses some; the assay was immunoSEQ multiplex PCR. The sample gives 150,000 to 200,000 clones, about 92% of which show up once; approximately 1.1% is in the top ten. Recipients boosted at about 4 weeks or about 12 weeks are pooled. In regard to this clone: Its specificity is unknown.

The sequence was obtained from an adult who received the AZD1222 COVID-19 vaccine. Specimen: peripheral blood, collected 28 days after the second AZD1222 dose. The V gene is TRBV7-9, the J gene TRBJ2-1; 10 bases are shared with TRBD2. The CDR3 DNA sequence: TGTGCCAGCAGCTCCGGTAGCGGGGGGCACCTCTACAATGAGCAGTTCTTC. Its translation is CASSSGSGGHLYNEQFF.